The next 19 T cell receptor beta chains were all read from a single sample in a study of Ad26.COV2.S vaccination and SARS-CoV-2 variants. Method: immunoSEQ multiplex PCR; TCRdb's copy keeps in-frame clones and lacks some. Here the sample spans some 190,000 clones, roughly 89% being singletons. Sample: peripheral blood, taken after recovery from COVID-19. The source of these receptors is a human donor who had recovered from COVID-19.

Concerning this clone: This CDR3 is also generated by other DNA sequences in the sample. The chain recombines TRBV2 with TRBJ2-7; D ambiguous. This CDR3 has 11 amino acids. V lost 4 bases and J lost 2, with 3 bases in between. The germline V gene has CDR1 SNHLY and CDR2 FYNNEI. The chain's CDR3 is CASSGAYEQYF. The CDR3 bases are TGTGCCAGCAGTGGCGCCTACGAGCAGTACTTC.

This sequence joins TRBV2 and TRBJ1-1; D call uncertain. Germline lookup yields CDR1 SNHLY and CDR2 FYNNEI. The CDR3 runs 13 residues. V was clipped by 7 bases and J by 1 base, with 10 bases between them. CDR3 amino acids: CASNLRQNTEAFF. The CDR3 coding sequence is TGTGCCAGCAATCTTCGACAGAACACTGAAGCTTTCTTT.

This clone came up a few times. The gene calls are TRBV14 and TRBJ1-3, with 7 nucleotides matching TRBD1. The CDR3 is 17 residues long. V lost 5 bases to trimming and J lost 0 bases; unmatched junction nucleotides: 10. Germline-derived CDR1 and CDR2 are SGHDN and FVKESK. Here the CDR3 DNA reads TGTGCCAGCAGCTCCACCGGGACAGTCTTCTCTGGAAACACCATATATTTT. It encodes CASSSTGTVFSGNTIYF.

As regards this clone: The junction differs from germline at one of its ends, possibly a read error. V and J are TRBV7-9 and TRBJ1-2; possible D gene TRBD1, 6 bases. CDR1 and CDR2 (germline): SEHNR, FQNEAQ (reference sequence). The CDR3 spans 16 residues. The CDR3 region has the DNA TGTGCCAGCAGCTTAGAGGGGGTCAGGGTTAACCATGGCTACACCTTC. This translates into CASSLEGVRVNHGYTF.

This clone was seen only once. CDR3 nucleotide sequence: TGTGCCAGCACCGAGGCTTTCTACGAGCAGTACTTC. Translating gives CASTEAFYEQYF. This chain uses TRBV6-5 with TRBJ2-7; D is uncertain. CDR1 and CDR2 from the germline V gene are MNHEY and SVGAGI. The V gene lost 7 bases and the J gene lost 3 bases, with 10 bases spanning the gap. This CDR3 is built from 12 residues.

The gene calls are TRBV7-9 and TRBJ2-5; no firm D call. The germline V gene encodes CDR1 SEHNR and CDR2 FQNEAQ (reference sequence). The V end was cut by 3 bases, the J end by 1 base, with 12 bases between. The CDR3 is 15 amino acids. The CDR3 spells CASSFLSGVQETQYF. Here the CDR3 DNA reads TGTGCCAGCAGCTTTTTGTCAGGAGTCCAAGAGACCCAGTACTTC.

The CDR3 nucleotides are TGTGCCAGCAGCTTAGATTTAGCGGGAGGGCGTCCCGGGGAGCTGTTTTTT. This sequence encodes CASSLDLAGGRPGELFF. The chain links TRBV7-7 to TRBJ2-2; 11 bases match TRBD2. CDR1 and CDR2 from the germline V gene are SSHAT and FNYEAQ (reference sequence). The CDR3 has 17 amino acids. With V trimmed by 1 base and J by 6 bases, 7 bases remained unmatched.

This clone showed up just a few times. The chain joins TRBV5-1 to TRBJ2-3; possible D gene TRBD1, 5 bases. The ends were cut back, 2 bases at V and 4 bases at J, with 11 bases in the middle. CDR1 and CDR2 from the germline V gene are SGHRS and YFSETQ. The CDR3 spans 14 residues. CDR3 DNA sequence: TGCGCCAGCAGCTTCGGACACGGTGCAGATACGCAGTATTTT. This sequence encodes CASSFGHGADTQYF.

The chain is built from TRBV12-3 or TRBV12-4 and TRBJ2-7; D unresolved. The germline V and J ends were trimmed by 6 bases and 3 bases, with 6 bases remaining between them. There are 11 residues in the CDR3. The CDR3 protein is CASRMGYEQYF. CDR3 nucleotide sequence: TGTGCCAGCAGAATGGGCTACGAGCAGTACTTC.

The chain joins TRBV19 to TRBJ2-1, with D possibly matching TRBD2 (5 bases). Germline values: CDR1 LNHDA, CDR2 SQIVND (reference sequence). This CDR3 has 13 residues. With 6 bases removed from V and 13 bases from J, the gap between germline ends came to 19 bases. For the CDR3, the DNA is TGTGCCAGTAGCCCGGACTCGGGCAGATCACAGTTCTTC. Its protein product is CASSPDSGRSQFF.

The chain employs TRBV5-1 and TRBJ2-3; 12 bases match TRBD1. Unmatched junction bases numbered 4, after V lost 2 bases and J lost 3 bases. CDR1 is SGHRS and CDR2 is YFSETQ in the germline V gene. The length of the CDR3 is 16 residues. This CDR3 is CASSLTGQGATDTQYF. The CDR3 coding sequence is TGCGCCAGCAGCTTAACGGGACAGGGGGCAACAGATACGCAGTATTTT. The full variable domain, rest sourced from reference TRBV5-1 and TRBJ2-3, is KAGVTQTPRYLIKTRGQQVTLSCSPISGHRSVSWYQQTPGQGLQFLFEYFSETQRNKGNFPGRFSGRQFSNSRSEMNVSTLELGDSALYLCASSLTGQGATDTQYFGPGTRLTVL.

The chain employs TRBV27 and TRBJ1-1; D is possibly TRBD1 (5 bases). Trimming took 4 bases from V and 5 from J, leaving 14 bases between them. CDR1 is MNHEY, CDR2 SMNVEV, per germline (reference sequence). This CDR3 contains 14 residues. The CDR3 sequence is CASSYRGWWTEAFF. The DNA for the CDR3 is TGTGCCAGCAGTTATAGGGGCTGGTGGACTGAAGCTTTCTTT.

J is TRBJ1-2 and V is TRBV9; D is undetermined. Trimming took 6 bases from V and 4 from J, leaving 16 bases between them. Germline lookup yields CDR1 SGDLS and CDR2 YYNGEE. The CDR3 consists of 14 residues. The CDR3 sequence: CASTEEQTTYGYTF. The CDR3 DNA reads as TGTGCCAGCACCGAGGAACAGACTACCTATGGCTACACCTTC.

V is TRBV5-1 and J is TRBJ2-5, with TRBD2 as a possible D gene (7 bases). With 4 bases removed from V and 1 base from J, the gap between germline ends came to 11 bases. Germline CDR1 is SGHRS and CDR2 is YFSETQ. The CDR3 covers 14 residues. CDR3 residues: CASSSGTSQETQYF. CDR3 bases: TGCGCCAGCAGCAGCGGGACATCCCAAGAGACCCAGTACTTC.

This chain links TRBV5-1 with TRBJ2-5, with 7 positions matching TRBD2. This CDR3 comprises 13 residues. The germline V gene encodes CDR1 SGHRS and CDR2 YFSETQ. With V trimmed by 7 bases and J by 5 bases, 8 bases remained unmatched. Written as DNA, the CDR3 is TGCGCCAGCGGGCGGGAGAGGGTGGAGACCCAGTACTTC. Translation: CASGRERVETQYF.

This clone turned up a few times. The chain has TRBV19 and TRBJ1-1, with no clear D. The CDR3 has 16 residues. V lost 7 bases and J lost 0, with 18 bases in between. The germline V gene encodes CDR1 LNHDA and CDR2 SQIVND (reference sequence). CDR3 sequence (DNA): TGTGCCAGTAACTCCAAGCCGGGCGCCCTGAACACTGAAGCTTTCTTT. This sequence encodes CASNSKPGALNTEAFF.

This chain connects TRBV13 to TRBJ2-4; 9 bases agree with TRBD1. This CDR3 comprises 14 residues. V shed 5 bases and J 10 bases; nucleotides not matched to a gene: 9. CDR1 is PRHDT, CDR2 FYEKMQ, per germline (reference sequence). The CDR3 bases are TGTGCCAGCAGCACCCGGGACAGGGTTAATATTCAGTACTTC. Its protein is CASSTRDRVNIQYF.

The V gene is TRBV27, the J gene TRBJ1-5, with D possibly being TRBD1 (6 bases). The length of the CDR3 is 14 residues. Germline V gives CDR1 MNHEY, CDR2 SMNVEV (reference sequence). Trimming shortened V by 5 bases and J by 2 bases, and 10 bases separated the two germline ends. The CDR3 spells CASSLGQRNQPQHF. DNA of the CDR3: TGTGCCAGCAGTCTCGGACAGCGCAATCAGCCCCAGCATTTT.

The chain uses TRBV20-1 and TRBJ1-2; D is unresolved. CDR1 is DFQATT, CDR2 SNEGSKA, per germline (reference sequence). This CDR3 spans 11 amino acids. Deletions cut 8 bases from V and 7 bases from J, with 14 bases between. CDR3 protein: CSPSWYGGYTF. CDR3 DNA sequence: TGCAGTCCCTCGTGGTACGGTGGCTACACCTTC.